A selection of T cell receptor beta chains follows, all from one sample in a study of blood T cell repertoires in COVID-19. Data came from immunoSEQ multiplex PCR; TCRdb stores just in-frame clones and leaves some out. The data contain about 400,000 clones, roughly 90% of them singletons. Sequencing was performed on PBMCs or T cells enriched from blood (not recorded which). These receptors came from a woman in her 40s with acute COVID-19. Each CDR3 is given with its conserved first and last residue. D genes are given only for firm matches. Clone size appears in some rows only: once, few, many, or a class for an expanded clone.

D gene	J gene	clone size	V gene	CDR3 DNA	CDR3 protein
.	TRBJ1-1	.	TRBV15	TGTGCCACCAGCAGAGTTGGGGCTTCTCCTGAAGCTTTCTTT	CATSRVGASPEAFF
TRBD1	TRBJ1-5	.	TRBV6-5	TGTGCCAGCACAAGGGACAGACGTAGCAATCAGCCCCAGCATTTT	CASTRDRRSNQPQHF
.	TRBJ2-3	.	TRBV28	TGTGCCAGCAGTTTACGTGGGGGCGCAGATACGCAGTATTTT	CASSLRGGADTQYF
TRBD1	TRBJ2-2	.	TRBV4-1	TGCGCCAGCAGCCTGGGGTTGAGACAGGGGGACACCGGGGAGCTGTTTTTT	CASSLGLRQGDTGELFF
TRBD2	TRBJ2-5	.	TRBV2	TGTGCCAGCAGTCAACAGCGGGGGGGTCAAGAGACCCAGTACTTC	CASSQQRGGQETQYF
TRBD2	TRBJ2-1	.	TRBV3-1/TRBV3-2	TGTGCCAGCAGCCATGAGCGGGGGGGCGGCTACAATGAGCAGTTCTTC	CASSHERGGGYNEQFF
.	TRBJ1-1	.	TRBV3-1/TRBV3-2	TGTGCCAGCAGCCAAGTTGGAAGGGGAAACACTGAAGCTTTCTTT	CASSQVGRGNTEAFF
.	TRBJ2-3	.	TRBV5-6	TGTGCCAGCAGACGTGCGGGCGGAGATACGCAGTATTTT	CASRRAGGDTQYF
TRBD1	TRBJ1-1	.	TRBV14	TGTGCCAGCAGCCGGTTACAGGGGCGAGTCACTGAAGCTTTCTTT	CASSRLQGRVTEAFF
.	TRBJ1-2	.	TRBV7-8	TGTGCCAGCACCCGGGAGGGATGGGGCTCCTATGGCTACACCTTC	CASTREGWGSYGYTF
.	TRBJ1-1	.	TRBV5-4	TGTGCCAGCAGCTTGGTGGGCAGGTTTGGCACTGAAGCTTTCTTT	CASSLVGRFGTEAFF
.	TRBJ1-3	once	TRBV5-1	TGCGCCAGCAGCCTTGGACAGTCATCTGGAAACACCATATATTTT	CASSLGQSSGNTIYF
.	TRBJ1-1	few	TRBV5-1	TGCGCCAGCAGAGTCGAGCTTGAGACTGAAGCTTTCTTT	CASRVELETEAFF
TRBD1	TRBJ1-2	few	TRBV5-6	TGTGCCAGCAGCCATCCAGGGGGGAATGAGTACGGCTACACCTTC	CASSHPGGNEYGYTF
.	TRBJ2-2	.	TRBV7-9	TGTGCCAGCAGCTTAGACATCGGGGAGCTGTTTTTT	CASSLDIGELFF
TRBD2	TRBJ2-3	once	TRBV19	TGTGCCAGTTCTACGGGGGGTAGCACAGATACGCAGTATTTT	CASSTGGSTDTQYF
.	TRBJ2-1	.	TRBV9	TGTGCCAGCAGCACGTCGTCGGTACCGAGCTCCTACAATGAGCAGTTCTTC	CASSTSSVPSSYNEQFF
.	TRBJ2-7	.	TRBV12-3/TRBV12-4	TGTGCCAGCAGTTTCCAAACCTACGAGCAGTACTTC	CASSFQTYEQYF
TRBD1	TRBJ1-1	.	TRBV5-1	TGCGCCAGCAGCTTGGCCCAGACAGGGTCGTCGGCTTTCTTT	CASSLAQTGSSAFF
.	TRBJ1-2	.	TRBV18	TGTGCCAGCTCACCGCCGGGATTCTATGGCTACACCTTC	CASSPPGFYGYTF
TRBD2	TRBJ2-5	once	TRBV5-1	TGCGCCAGCAGCTCTCGACTAGCGGGTCCCCAAGAGACCCAGTACTTC	CASSSRLAGPQETQYF
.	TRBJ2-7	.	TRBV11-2	TGTGCCAGCAGCTTAGCCGGGGGATCCTCCTACGAGCAGTACTTC	CASSLAGGSSYEQYF
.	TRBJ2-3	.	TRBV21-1	TGTGCCAGCAGCCGGGGAGATACGCAGTATTTT	CASSRGDTQYF
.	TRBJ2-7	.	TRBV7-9	TGTGCCAGCACCGGTGGGGGGACAGTGAACTACGAGCAGTACTTC	CASTGGGTVNYEQYF
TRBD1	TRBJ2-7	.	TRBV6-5	TGTGCCAGCAGGGGGACAGGTAAAACCTACGAGCAGTACTTC	CASRGTGKTYEQYF
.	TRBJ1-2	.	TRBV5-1	TGCGCCAGCTCCGAGGGGGTGGGCTACACCTTC	CASSEGVGYTF
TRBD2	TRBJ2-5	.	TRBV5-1	TGCGCCAGCAGCTTGGTGGCGGGGGTATCAGAGACCCAGTACTTC	CASSLVAGVSETQYF
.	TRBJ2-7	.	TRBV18	TGTGCCAGCTCACCCCAACCCTTGGACATCTCACGGGGGGAGCAGTACTTC	CASSPQPLDISRGEQYF
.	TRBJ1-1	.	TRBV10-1	TGCGCCAGCAGTGACCAGTACAACACTGAAGCTTTCTTT	CASSDQYNTEAFF
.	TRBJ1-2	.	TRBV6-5	TGTGCCAGCAGTTACTCCGGGACAAACTATGACTACACCTTC	CASSYSGTNYDYTF
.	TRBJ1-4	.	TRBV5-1	TGCGCCAGCAGCTTGGGTCACTCTAATGAAAAACTGTTTTTT	CASSLGHSNEKLFF
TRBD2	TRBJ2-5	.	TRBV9	TGTGCCAGCAGCGTAGACTCGGGGCGGGGGGACCAAGAGACCCAGTACTTC	CASSVDSGRGDQETQYF
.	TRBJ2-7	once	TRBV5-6	TGTGCCAGCAGCTTGGAGTACAACTCCTACGAGCAGTACTTC	CASSLEYNSYEQYF
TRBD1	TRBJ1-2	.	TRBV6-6	TGTGCCAGCAGTTCGGAGGGACAGGCCTCTATGGGGTTCACCTTC	CASSSEGQASMGFTF
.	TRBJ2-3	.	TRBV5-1	TGCGCCAGCAGCTGGGGCGGGCGGGGCAGCACAGATACGCAGTATTTT	CASSWGGRGSTDTQYF
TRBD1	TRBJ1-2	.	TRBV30	TGTGCCTGGAGTGACACCGGGACAGGCTATGGCTACACCTTC	CAWSDTGTGYGYTF
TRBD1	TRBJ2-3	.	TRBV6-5	TGTGCCAGCAGGGGACAGGTATGGGGCACAGATACGCAGTATTTT	CASRGQVWGTDTQYF
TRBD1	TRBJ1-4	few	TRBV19	TGTGCCAGTAGGGACAGGGGGGGAACTAATGAAAAACTGTTTTTT	CASRDRGGTNEKLFF
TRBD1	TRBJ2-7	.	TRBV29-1	TGCAGCGCCCGACAGGGGGCTAACTCCTACGAGCAGTACTTC	CSARQGANSYEQYF
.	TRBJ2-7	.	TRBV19	TGTGCCAGTAGTATGGGGACTTCCGAAGCCTACGAGCAGTACTTC	CASSMGTSEAYEQYF
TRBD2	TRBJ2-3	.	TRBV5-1	TGCGCCAGCAGCTTGTATGGTAAAGCGGGGGGAACAGATACGCAGTATTTT	CASSLYGKAGGTDTQYF
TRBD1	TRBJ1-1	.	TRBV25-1	TGTGCCAGCCGACTCGGGGCAGGGGGAACTGAAGCTTTCTTT	CASRLGAGGTEAFF
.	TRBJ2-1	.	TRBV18	TGTGCCAGCTCACCGCTACGGGGAGACTCCTACAATGAGCAGTTCTTC	CASSPLRGDSYNEQFF
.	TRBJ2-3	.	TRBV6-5	TGTGCCAGTAGCGGCAACACAGATACGCAGTATTTT	CASSGNTDTQYF
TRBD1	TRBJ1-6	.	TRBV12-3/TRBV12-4	TGTGCCAGCAGAGCCGACAGGGGCCCCCTCCACTTT	CASRADRGPLHF
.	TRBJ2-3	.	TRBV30	TGTGCCAAAACGGAGGGGTTCACAGATACGCAGTATTTT	CAKTEGFTDTQYF
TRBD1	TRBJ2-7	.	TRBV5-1	TGCGCCAGCAGCTTGGTTGGACAGGGGGTGCAGTACTTC	CASSLVGQGVQYF
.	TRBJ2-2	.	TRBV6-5	TGTGCCAGCAGACAGGTCCCGGACACCGGGGAGCTGTTTTTT	CASRQVPDTGELFF
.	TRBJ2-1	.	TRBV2	TGTGCCAGCAGTGTGACATATTTCACCTACAATGAGCAGTTCTTC	CASSVTYFTYNEQFF
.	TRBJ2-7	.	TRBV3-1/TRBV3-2	TGTGCCAGCAGCCAAGGGACAGACCACCTCAGGAGGCAGTACTTC	CASSQGTDHLRRQYF